Listed below are T cell receptor beta chains from one sample, sequenced in a study of identifying expanded T cells in peripheral blood. The table came from immunoSEQ multiplex PCR; TCRdb's copy has only in-frame clones and leaves some out. This sample yields about 100,000 clones, of which approximately 86% are seen a single time; around 5.6% belongs to the top ten. The sequencing sample was made of blood. These receptors originate from a person aged 18 to 70 in good health. Each CDR3 is given with its conserved first and last residue. Each record gives: clone size, D gene, V gene, J gene, CDR3 protein, CDR3 DNA. A D gene is named only where the DNA matches it firmly. Not every row has a clone size; where given, it reads once, few, many or a size class.

-	-	TRBV18	TRBJ2-6	CASSPNRDPGANVLTF	TGTGCCAGCTCACCGAACCGGGACCCTGGGGCCAACGTCCTGACTTTC
-	-	TRBV30	TRBJ1-1	CAWSTIVGTEAFF	TGTGCCTGGAGCACAATCGTAGGGACTGAAGCTTTCTTT
-	-	TRBV6-1	TRBJ2-5	CASSESWVAETQYF	TGTGCCAGCAGTGAAAGTTGGGTTGCGGAGACCCAGTACTTC
-	TRBD1	TRBV11-3	TRBJ2-7	CASSLEERQGFYEQYF	TGTGCCAGCAGCTTAGAAGAACGACAGGGGTTCTACGAGCAGTACTTC
-	-	TRBV6-6	TRBJ1-5	CASSPGRPQHF	TGTGCCAGCAGTCCCGGCCGGCCCCAGCATTTT
-	-	TRBV5-1	TRBJ2-7	CASSLDFGISYEQYF	TGCGCCAGCAGCTTGGATTTTGGCATCTCCTACGAGCAGTACTTC
few	TRBD1	TRBV9	TRBJ1-6	CASSATGVGSPLHF	TGTGCCAGCAGCGCGACAGGGGTAGGTTCACCCCTCCACTTT
-	TRBD1	TRBV9	TRBJ1-1	CASSARTGENTEAFF	TGTGCCAGCAGCGCTCGGACAGGGGAGAACACTGAAGCTTTCTTT
-	-	TRBV7-9	TRBJ2-5	CASSLEGKTQYF	TGTGCCAGCAGCCTCGAGGGAAAGACCCAGTACTTC
-	-	TRBV30	TRBJ1-2	CAWSRDHFYTF	TGTGCCTGGAGTCGGGACCATTTCTACACCTTC
-	TRBD1	TRBV5-1	TRBJ1-1	CASSSTGGNTEAFF	TGCGCCAGCAGCTCAACAGGGGGGAACACTGAAGCTTTCTTT
-	TRBD1	TRBV7-8	TRBJ1-5	CASSYSWTGDQPQHF	TGTGCCAGCAGCTATTCTTGGACAGGGGATCAGCCCCAGCATTTT
-	-	TRBV30	TRBJ1-2	CASSLWVGYTF	TGTGCCTCCTCCCTTTGGGTTGGCTACACCTTC
-	-	TRBV6-6	TRBJ1-3	CASNPDSRSGNTIYF	TGTGCCAGCAACCCGGACAGCCGCTCTGGAAACACCATATATTTT
once	TRBD1	TRBV10-3	TRBJ1-1	CAIRMGQGSNTEAFF	TGTGCCATCAGGATGGGACAGGGGTCGAACACTGAAGCTTTCTTT
few	-	TRBV5-1	TRBJ2-1	CASSLDVSYNEQFF	TGCGCCAGCAGCTTGGATGTGTCATACAATGAGCAGTTCTTC
-	-	TRBV5-4	TRBJ1-5	CASSLVAGGRSISPQHF	TGTGCCAGCAGCTTGGTGGCAGGCGGGCGGTCAATCAGCCCCCAGCATTTT
-	-	TRBV7-2	TRBJ1-5	CASSLQGYQPQHF	TGTGCCAGCAGCTTACAGGGATATCAGCCCCAGCATTTT
-	-	TRBV5-1	TRBJ2-4	CASSLVPSAKNIQYF	TGCGCCAGCAGCTTGGTTCCATCAGCCAAAAACATTCAGTACTTC
-	-	TRBV2	TRBJ1-1	CASSEAQVPNTEAFF	TGTGCCAGCAGTGAAGCCCAGGTCCCGAACACTGAAGCTTTCTTT
once	-	TRBV6-5	TRBJ1-1	CASSRQVNTEAFF	TGTGCCAGCAGCCGACAAGTGAACACTGAAGCTTTCTTT
-	-	TRBV14	TRBJ2-7	CASSQEFNEQYF	TGTGCCAGCAGCCAAGAGTTCAACGAGCAGTACTTC
-	-	TRBV27	TRBJ1-1	CASSLGSGVTEAFF	TGTGCCAGCAGTTTAGGATCGGGGGTCACTGAAGCTTTCTTT
-	-	TRBV5-1	TRBJ2-3	CASSPSGRTDTQYF	TGCGCCAGCAGCCCAAGCGGCCGCACAGATACGCAGTATTTT
few	-	TRBV19	TRBJ1-4	CASSRNGRVSEKLFF	TGTGCCAGTAGTAGGAATGGGCGCGTATCGGAAAAACTGTTTTTT
-	-	TRBV5-4	TRBJ1-2	CASSLALGPGYGYTF	TGTGCCAGCAGCTTGGCCCTGGGGCCTGGCTATGGCTACACCTTC
-	-	TRBV19	TRBJ1-6	CASSSEGYNSPLHF	TGTGCCAGTAGTTCCGAGGGGTATAATTCACCCCTCCACTTT
-	-	TRBV7-2	TRBJ2-7	CASSLAEASYEQYF	TGTGCCAGCAGCTTAGCGGAGGCCTCCTACGAGCAGTACTTC
-	-	TRBV5-1	TRBJ1-2	CASRIDGLYGYTF	TGCGCCAGTCGGATTGACGGACTCTATGGCTACACCTTC
-	-	TRBV11-2	TRBJ1-1	CASSLGQFFPEAFF	TGTGCCAGCAGCTTAGGACAGTTTTTTCCTGAAGCTTTCTTT
-	TRBD1	TRBV6-5	TRBJ2-5	CASAGTGSRETQYF	TGTGCCAGCGCTGGGACAGGGTCTAGAGAGACCCAGTACTTC
-	-	TRBV6-5	TRBJ2-3	CASIGSGDTQYF	TGTGCCAGCATTGGGAGTGGGGATACGCAGTATTTT
-	TRBD2	TRBV19	TRBJ2-5	CASSDGTSGANQETQYF	TGTGCCAGTAGCGACGGGACTAGCGGGGCGAACCAAGAGACCCAGTACTTC
-	TRBD2	TRBV9	TRBJ2-1	CASSAGEGSYNEQFF	TGTGCCAGCAGCGCCGGGGAGGGCTCCTACAATGAGCAGTTCTTC
once	-	TRBV29-1	TRBJ1-6	CSVAGASDSPLHF	TGCAGCGTTGCCGGGGCTTCGGATTCACCCCTCCACTTT
once	TRBD1	TRBV6-6	TRBJ2-7	CASESQGAREQYF	TGTGCCAGCGAGTCCCAGGGGGCTCGGGAGCAGTACTTC
-	TRBD1	TRBV10-3	TRBJ1-2	CAISPQGDGYTF	TGTGCCATCAGTCCTCAGGGGGATGGCTACACCTTC
-	-	TRBV13	TRBJ1-4	CASSLGRSLNEKLFF	TGTGCCAGCAGCTTAGGCCGGAGCCTGAATGAAAAACTGTTTTTT
-	-	TRBV19	TRBJ2-2	CASSITRDRELFF	TGTGCCAGTAGTATAACCAGGGACAGGGAGCTGTTTTTT
once	-	TRBV10-3	TRBJ1-2	CAAGGGQNYGYTF	TGTGCCGCAGGTGGGGGGCAGAACTATGGCTACACCTTC
once	-	TRBV7-9	TRBJ2-5	CASRMGPEETQYF	TGTGCCAGCAGGATGGGTCCGGAGGAGACCCAGTACTTC
-	-	TRBV5-1	TRBJ1-2	CASSLDLGGGRAHYGYTF	TGCGCCAGCAGCTTGGATTTGGGCGGGGGCAGGGCGCACTATGGCTACACCTTC
-	-	TRBV30	TRBJ2-7	CAWLQGREQYF	TGTGCCTGGTTACAGGGCCGCGAGCAGTACTTC
-	TRBD1	TRBV4-3	TRBJ2-2	CASSLTGVTGELFF	TGCGCCAGCAGCCTGACAGGGGTAACCGGGGAGCTGTTTTTT
-	-	TRBV5-1	TRBJ2-7	CASRRDRGGYEQYF	TGCGCCAGCAGACGGGACCGTGGAGGGTACGAGCAGTACTTC
-	TRBD1	TRBV5-1	TRBJ1-1	CASSLTDRDAFF	TGCGCCAGCAGCTTGACCGACAGGGATGCTTTCTTT
once	-	TRBV5-1	TRBJ1-6	CASSLGGFNSPLHF	TGCGCCAGCAGCTTGGGGGGTTTTAATTCACCCCTCCACTTT
once	TRBD1	TRBV7-2	TRBJ1-1	CASSLFRGRGYTEAFF	TGTGCCAGCAGCTTATTCAGGGGGCGTGGGTACACTGAAGCTTTCTTT
-	-	TRBV13	TRBJ1-1	CASSSDGGEAFF	TGTGCCAGCAGCTCGGATGGCGGTGAAGCTTTCTTT
-	-	TRBV9	TRBJ1-1	CASSVGRGTEAFF	TGTGCCAGCAGCGTTGGGCGCGGGACTGAAGCTTTCTTT
few	-	TRBV14	TRBJ1-1	CASSPQGIEAFF	TGTGCCAGCAGCCCCCAGGGCATTGAAGCTTTCTTT
few	TRBD1	TRBV5-6	TRBJ1-2	CASSPERTGSFEGYGYTF	TGTGCCAGCAGCCCGGAACGGACAGGGTCGTTCGAAGGCTATGGCTACACCTTC
-	TRBD1	TRBV27	TRBJ2-2	CASLMAGGGVVGELFF	TGTGCCAGCTTAATGGCAGGGGGCGGTGTTGTCGGGGAGCTGTTTTTT
-	TRBD2	TRBV9	TRBJ2-5	CASSVSAGARETQYF	TGTGCCAGCAGCGTTTCAGCGGGGGCAAGAGAGACCCAGTACTTC
-	-	TRBV1	TRBJ2-5	CTSSPGQGKETQYF	TGCACCAGCAGCCCCGGACAGGGTAAAGAGACCCAGTACTTC
-	-	TRBV5-1	TRBJ1-1	CASSDPTATGTEAFF	TGCGCCAGCAGCGATCCGACGGCGACCGGCACTGAAGCTTTCTTT
-	-	TRBV19	TRBJ1-5	CASSIGRAGVGNQPQHF	TGTGCCAGTAGTATTGGTCGGGCAGGGGTTGGGAATCAGCCCCAGCATTTT
-	-	TRBV4-3	TRBJ1-2	CASSRRGNYGYTF	TGCGCCAGCAGCCGTCGTGGGAACTATGGCTACACCTTC
-	TRBD1	TRBV18	TRBJ1-1	CASSQGQGAEAFF	TGTGCCAGCTCACAGGGACAGGGGGCGGAAGCTTTCTTT
-	TRBD2	TRBV30	TRBJ2-3	CAWSVRGGTTTDTQYF	TGTGCCTGGAGTGTGAGGGGTGGGACTACCACAGATACGCAGTATTTT